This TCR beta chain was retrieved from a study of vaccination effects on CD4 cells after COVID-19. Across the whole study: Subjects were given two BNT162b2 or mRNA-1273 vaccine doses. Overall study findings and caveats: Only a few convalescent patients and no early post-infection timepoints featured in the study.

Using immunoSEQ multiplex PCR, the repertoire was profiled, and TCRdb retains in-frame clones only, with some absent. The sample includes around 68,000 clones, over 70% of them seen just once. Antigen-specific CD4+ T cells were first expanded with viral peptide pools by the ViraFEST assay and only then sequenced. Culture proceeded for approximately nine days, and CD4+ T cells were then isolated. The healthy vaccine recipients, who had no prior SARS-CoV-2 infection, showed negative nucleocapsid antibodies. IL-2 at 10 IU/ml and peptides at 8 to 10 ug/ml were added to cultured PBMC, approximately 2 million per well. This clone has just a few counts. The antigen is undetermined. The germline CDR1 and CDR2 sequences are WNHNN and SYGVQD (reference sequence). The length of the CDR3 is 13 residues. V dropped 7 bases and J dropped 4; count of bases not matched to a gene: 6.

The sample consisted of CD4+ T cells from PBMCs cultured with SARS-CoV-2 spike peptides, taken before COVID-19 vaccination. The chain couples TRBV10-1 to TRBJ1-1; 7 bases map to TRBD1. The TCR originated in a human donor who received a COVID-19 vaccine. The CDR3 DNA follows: TGCGCCAGCAAAGGGACAGTGGGCACTGAAGCTTTCTTT. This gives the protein CASKGTVGTEAFF.